This paragraph covers one TCR beta chain sequence. Its antigen is undetermined. A second 7 to 11 cycle PCR used barcoded and J-beta primers. Each sample yielded at least 2.5 million CDR3-containing paired-end reads. Each CDR3 protein gets one entry after TCRdb re-called the 5' RACE reads with MiXCR. The sample consists of approximately 810,000 distinct CDR3 sequences, 29% of them appearing once. This sample stems from a study of blood T cells in healthy people across ages. Study-level results: Not knowing donor CMV status may have confounded expanded clonotype changes.

The CDR3 contains 10 residues. The sample taken for sequencing was blood. The chain uses TRBV3-2 and TRBJ2-7. TRBV3-2 is flagged as a pseudogene. The origin of this receptor is a woman aged 80 or over in good health. The CDR3 DNA reads TGTGCCAGCACCGACTACGAGCAGTACTTC. This translates into CASTDYEQYF.